Reported below is one T cell receptor (beta chain). What it recognizes is unknown. Single viable CD3+CD4+CD8-CD45RO+ cells were sorted as the memory CD4+ T cells. The J segment lost 4 bases and the V segment lost 6 bases, leaving 7 bases of the junction unmatched. CDR1 and CDR2 (germline): MNHEY, SVGAGI. The CDR3 is 14 residues long. This entry comes from a study of memory CD4+ T cells and cytomegalovirus serostatus. Findings and limits, study-wide: Of approximately 160 reported CMV TCRbeta sequences, 65 to 85 were found in memory CD4+ repertoires. Suggested: most of the CMV-linked TCR signature lies in CD4+ memory cells.

Repertoires were generated with immunoSEQ multiplex PCR, while TCRdb's copy carries only in-frame clones and drops some. The data show over 45,000 clones, with 82% seen just once and around 0.4% held by the top ten. Sequenced input: memory CD4+ T cells from blood. The sequence derives from an adult in good health and CMV-seronegative. The chain links TRBV6-5 to TRBJ1-1; 8 positions agree with TRBD1. The CDR3 region is CASSDRGGGTEAFF. CDR3 bases: TGTGCCAGCAGCGACAGGGGAGGCGGCACTGAAGCTTTCTTT.